This record concerns one T cell receptor (beta chain) sequence. The CDR3 length is 12 residues. Trimming stripped 6 bases from V and 6 bases from J, with 12 bases between. CDR1 is DFQATT and CDR2 is SNEGSKA in the germline V gene (reference sequence). In TCRdb, the RT-PCR reads were re-called with MiXCR into one record per CDR3 protein. The sample gives about 160,000 distinct CDR3 sequences, about a tenth of which show up once; approximately 13% is in the top ten. The data derive from a study of response to subunit inactivated influenza vaccine. The chain links TRBV20-1 to TRBJ2-1; D could derive from TRBD1 or TRBD2 (5 bases each). Here the sequenced sample was non-naive T cells sorted from PBMCs, taken roughly 6 weeks after vaccination. This TCR was recovered from a middle-aged man who received an inactivated influenza vaccine. The CDR3 loop is CSARKGTNEQFF. The CDR3 DNA reads TGCAGTGCCCGAAAAGGGACCAATGAGCAGTTCTTC.